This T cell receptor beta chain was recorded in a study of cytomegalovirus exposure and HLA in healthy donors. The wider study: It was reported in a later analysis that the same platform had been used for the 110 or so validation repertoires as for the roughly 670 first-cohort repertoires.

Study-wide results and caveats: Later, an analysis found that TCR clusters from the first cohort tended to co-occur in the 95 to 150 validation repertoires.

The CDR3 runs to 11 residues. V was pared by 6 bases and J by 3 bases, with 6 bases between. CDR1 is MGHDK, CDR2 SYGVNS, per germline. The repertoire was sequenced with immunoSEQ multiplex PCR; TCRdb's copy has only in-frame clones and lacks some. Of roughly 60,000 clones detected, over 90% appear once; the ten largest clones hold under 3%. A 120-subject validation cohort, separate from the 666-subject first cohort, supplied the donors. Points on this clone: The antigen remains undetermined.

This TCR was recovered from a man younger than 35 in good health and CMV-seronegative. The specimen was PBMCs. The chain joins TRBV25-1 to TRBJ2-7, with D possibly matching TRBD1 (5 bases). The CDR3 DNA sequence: TGTGCCAGCAGCGACAGCTACGAGCAGTACTTC. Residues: CASSDSYEQYF.